This TCR beta chain is drawn from a study of shared clonotypes between healthy human individuals. The CDR3 totals 11 residues. V was clipped by 6 bases and J by 3 bases, with 5 bases between them. Germline values: CDR1 MNHEY, CDR2 SMNVEV (reference sequence). The run depth of the assay was deep. TCRdb keeps only in-frame clones here, not all; method: immunoSEQ multiplex PCR. The sample lists around 500,000 clones; about 72% were seen once. The sample consisted of PBMCs. The chain has TRBV27 and TRBJ1-1; D is ambiguous. This receptor was taken from a woman aged 40-49 years in good health. Some clones in this sample may be carry-over from other donors' samples. CDR3 sequence (DNA): TGTGCCAGCAGCTCACACACTGAAGCTTTCTTT. This sequence encodes CASSSHTEAFF.